The rows below give T cell receptor beta chains drawn from one sample of a study of shared clonotypes between healthy human individuals. Using immunoSEQ multiplex PCR, the repertoire was profiled, and TCRdb retains in-frame clones only, with some absent. The sample yields fewer than 3 million clones, 85% to 95% seen once. Sequences were obtained from naive CD4+ T cells from PBMCs. These receptor sequences come from a man aged 18 to 29 in good health. Some clones in this sample may be carry-over from other donors' samples. The CDR3 runs from the conserved cysteine through the conserved F or W. The D gene is left open where the match is weak. Expanded clones are given a class, and other clones once, few, many or no size at all.

D gene	clone size	V gene	J gene	CDR3 protein	CDR3 DNA
TRBD2	once	TRBV28	TRBJ2-1	CASSLWGGTSLLNEQFF	TGTGCCAGCAGTCTTTGGGGTGGGACTAGTCTTTTGAATGAGCAGTTCTTC
.	.	TRBV9	TRBJ1-1	CASSKSGAGAGTSTEAFF	TGTGCCAGCAGCAAGTCGGGGGCAGGCGCGGGAACGAGCACTGAAGCTTTCTTT
.	.	TRBV28	TRBJ2-1	CASGDRDEQFF	TGTGCCAGTGGGGATAGGGATGAGCAGTTCTTC
TRBD2	.	TRBV2	TRBJ2-7	CASRGPGTSGRAKNEQYF	TGTGCCAGCAGGGGACCCGGGACTAGCGGGAGGGCCAAGAACGAGCAGTACTTC
.	.	TRBV5-4	TRBJ2-1	CASSSPAGTGYNEQFF	TGTGCCAGCAGCTCTCCGGCCGGGACTGGTTACAATGAGCAGTTCTTC
TRBD1	.	TRBV6-5	TRBJ2-7	CASRVQGQAYEQYF	TGTGCCAGCAGGGTGCAGGGACAGGCCTACGAGCAGTACTTC
.	.	TRBV4-1	TRBJ2-6	CASSQVYGPLVLSGANVLTF	TGCGCCAGCAGCCAAGTGTACGGACCGCTCGTCCTCTCTGGGGCCAACGTCCTGACTTTC
TRBD1	.	TRBV5-1	TRBJ1-2	CASSLAEGARGYGYTF	TGCGCCAGCAGCTTGGCGGAGGGGGCGAGGGGCTATGGCTACACCTTC
.	.	TRBV5-6	TRBJ1-2	CASSFLRVGGYTF	TGTGCCAGCAGCTTCCTCAGGGTTGGAGGCTACACCTTC
.	.	TRBV18	TRBJ1-4	CASSPQNLAGRNEKLFF	TGTGCCAGCTCACCACAAAACCTGGCCGGGAGAAATGAAAAACTGTTTTTT
TRBD2	once	TRBV25-1	TRBJ2-3	CASMAGGPDTQYF	TGTGCCAGCATGGCGGGAGGGCCAGATACGCAGTATTTT
.	.	TRBV28	TRBJ2-7	CASSLVTGPVTYEQYF	TGTGCCAGCAGTTTAGTTACGGGACCTGTCACCTACGAGCAGTACTTC
TRBD1	.	TRBV7-8	TRBJ2-4	CASSPGQLIKNIQYF	TGTGCCAGCAGCCCGGGACAGCTGATCAAAAACATTCAGTACTTC
.	.	TRBV7-7	TRBJ2-1	CASSLAVYNEQFF	TGTGCCAGCAGCTTAGCGGTATACAATGAGCAGTTCTTC
.	.	TRBV10-1	TRBJ2-7	CASSPEPSYEQYF	TGCGCCAGCAGTCCTGAACCGTCCTACGAGCAGTACTTC
.	.	TRBV5-1	TRBJ2-1	CASSLVGGRQLWFF	TGCGCCAGCAGCTTGGTTGGGGGGCGCCAGCTTTGGTTCTTC
TRBD1	.	TRBV7-9	TRBJ1-1	CASSSDRGWTEAFF	TGTGCCAGCAGCTCAGACAGGGGTTGGACTGAAGCTTTCTTT
.	.	TRBV10-1	TRBJ2-7	CASSEAYEQYF	TGCGCCAGCAGTGAGGCCTACGAGCAGTACTTC
TRBD1	.	TRBV28	TRBJ1-2	CASIKTGEGYTF	TGTGCCAGCATTAAAACAGGGGAAGGCTACACCTTC
.	.	TRBV5-4	TRBJ2-7	CASSLAPGISYEQYF	TGTGCCAGCAGCTTGGCACCGGGGATCTCCTACGAGCAGTACTTC
.	.	TRBV5-1	TRBJ2-1	CASSVTLNSEQFF	TGCGCCAGCAGCGTGACCCTCAACTCGGAGCAGTTCTTC
.	.	TRBV28	TRBJ1-5	CASLGTEYQPQHF	TGTGCCAGTTTGGGGACCGAGTATCAGCCCCAGCATTTT
.	.	TRBV4-3	TRBJ2-7	CASSQEWTLINYEQYF	TGCGCCAGCAGCCAAGAATGGACCCTGATTAATTACGAGCAGTACTTC
.	.	TRBV6-4	TRBJ1-1	CASSDQPNTEAFF	TGTGCCAGCAGTGACCAACCGAACACTGAAGCTTTCTTT
.	.	TRBV7-2	TRBJ1-1	CASSRPGKNTEAFF	TGTGCCAGCAGCCGTCCTGGGAAGAACACTGAAGCTTTCTTT
TRBD2	.	TRBV7-3	TRBJ2-7	CASSLQKAGGTYEQYF	TGTGCCAGCAGCTTACAAAAAGCGGGAGGAACCTACGAGCAGTACTTC
.	.	TRBV7-3	TRBJ1-6	CASSPDPNSPLHF	TGTGCCAGCAGCCCCGACCCGAATTCACCCCTCCACTTT
.	.	TRBV5-1	TRBJ2-4	CASSHGTAANIQYF	TGCGCCAGCAGCCACGGGACGGCAGCCAACATTCAGTACTTC
.	few	TRBV5-1	TRBJ2-2	CASSPQGFTGELFF	TGCGCCAGCAGCCCACAGGGCTTCACCGGGGAGCTGTTTTTT
.	once	TRBV7-2	TRBJ2-2	CASSLVQGNTGELFF	TGTGCCAGCAGCTTAGTTCAGGGGAACACCGGGGAGCTGTTTTTT
.	.	TRBV7-2	TRBJ2-7	CASSARGAGHVEQYF	TGTGCCAGCAGCGCCAGGGGGGCAGGGCACGTCGAGCAGTACTTC
TRBD1	few	TRBV18	TRBJ2-1	CASSPTGSDNEQFF	TGTGCCAGCTCACCGACAGGGTCCGACAATGAGCAGTTCTTC
.	.	TRBV30	TRBJ2-7	CAWSVKGYSYEQYF	TGTGCCTGGAGTGTAAAGGGCTACTCCTACGAGCAGTACTTC
.	.	TRBV19	TRBJ2-7	CASSIRAPYSGEQYF	TGTGCCAGTAGTATTCGGGCCCCGTATTCGGGAGAGCAGTACTTC
TRBD1	.	TRBV5-1	TRBJ2-7	CASWTGSSSYEQYF	TGCGCCAGTTGGACAGGGAGTAGCTCCTACGAGCAGTACTTC
.	.	TRBV4-1	TRBJ2-7	CASSQGAQVLYEQYF	TGCGCCAGCAGCCAAGGGGCCCAGGTCCTCTACGAGCAGTACTTC
TRBD1	.	TRBV7-2	TRBJ2-2	CASSHSPTGGSTGELFF	TGTGCCAGCAGCCACAGCCCGACAGGGGGCTCAACCGGGGAGCTGTTTTTT
.	.	TRBV5-1	TRBJ1-5	CASSLVVGQPQHF	TGCGCCAGCAGCTTGGTAGTCGGTCAGCCCCAGCATTTT
.	.	TRBV6-6	TRBJ2-3	CASQVLITDTQYF	TGTGCCAGCCAAGTGCTGATCACAGATACGCAGTATTTT
.	few	TRBV5-4	TRBJ1-1	CASSVQGGAEAFF	TGTGCCAGCAGCGTACAGGGAGGGGCCGAAGCTTTCTTT
.	.	TRBV11-2	TRBJ2-5	CASSRGPGTGFQETQYF	TGTGCCAGCAGCCGTGGTCCCGGGACTGGCTTCCAAGAGACCCAGTACTTC
.	.	TRBV6-1	TRBJ1-2	CASSHREGVGYTF	TGTGCCAGCAGTCACAGGGAGGGGGTTGGCTACACCTTC
TRBD1	once	TRBV9	TRBJ2-2	CASSPGQGAISGELFF	TGTGCCAGCAGTCCCGGCCAGGGGGCGATCTCCGGGGAGCTGTTTTTT
.	.	TRBV2	TRBJ1-2	CASSDSNYGYTF	TGTGCCAGCAGTGACAGCAACTATGGCTACACCTTC